A selection of T cell receptor beta chains follows, all from one sample in a study of blood T cell repertoires in COVID-19. TCRdb keeps only in-frame clones here, not all; method: immunoSEQ multiplex PCR. The data show over 25,000 clones, 84% seen once. Material for sequencing was peripheral blood. The receptors here all came from a man of 80 years or more with active COVID-19. The CDR3 runs from the conserved cysteine through the conserved F or W. The order of the fields is V gene, J gene, D gene, clone size, CDR3 length, CDR3 protein, CDR3 DNA. D genes are given only for firm matches. Not all rows give a size; the values are once, few, many and, for expanded clones, a class.

TRBV27	TRBJ1-1	.	.	13	CASSLTGNTEAFF	TGTGCCAGCAGTTTAACAGGGAACACTGAAGCTTTCTTT
TRBV5-1	TRBJ2-1	TRBD1	once	16	CASSLDDRGVRDEQFF	TGCGCCAGCAGCTTGGACGACAGGGGCGTGAGGGATGAGCAGTTCTTC
TRBV7-2	TRBJ1-5	.	.	13	CASSFGTEGAQHF	TGTGCCAGCAGCTTTGGGACTGAAGGGGCCCAGCATTTT
TRBV5-4	TRBJ2-5	.	.	13	CASSPDQRETQYF	TGTGCCAGCAGCCCTGATCAGAGGGAGACCCAGTACTTC
TRBV15	TRBJ2-1	.	.	15	CATSRDRSQANEQFF	TGTGCCACCAGCAGAGATCGCTCACAGGCCAATGAGCAGTTCTTC
TRBV4-2	TRBJ2-6	.	.	18	CASSQEVWAPVGANVLTF	TGTGCCAGCAGCCAAGAAGTATGGGCCCCGGTGGGGGCCAACGTCCTGACTTTC
TRBV5-1	TRBJ1-1	TRBD1	once	15	CASSASTGTNTEAFF	TGCGCCAGCAGCGCCTCGACAGGGACGAACACTGAAGCTTTCTTT
TRBV19	TRBJ2-5	TRBD2	.	16	CASRQASSGGLKTQYF	TGTGCCAGTAGGCAAGCGTCTAGCGGGGGTTTGAAGACCCAGTACTTC
TRBV27	TRBJ1-2	.	.	15	CASSDTGRGGYGYTF	TGTGCCAGCAGTGACACAGGGAGGGGGGGCTATGGCTACACCTTC
TRBV10-2	TRBJ2-1	.	.	12	CASSEGGNEQFF	TGCGCCAGCAGTGAAGGGGGCAATGAGCAGTTCTTC